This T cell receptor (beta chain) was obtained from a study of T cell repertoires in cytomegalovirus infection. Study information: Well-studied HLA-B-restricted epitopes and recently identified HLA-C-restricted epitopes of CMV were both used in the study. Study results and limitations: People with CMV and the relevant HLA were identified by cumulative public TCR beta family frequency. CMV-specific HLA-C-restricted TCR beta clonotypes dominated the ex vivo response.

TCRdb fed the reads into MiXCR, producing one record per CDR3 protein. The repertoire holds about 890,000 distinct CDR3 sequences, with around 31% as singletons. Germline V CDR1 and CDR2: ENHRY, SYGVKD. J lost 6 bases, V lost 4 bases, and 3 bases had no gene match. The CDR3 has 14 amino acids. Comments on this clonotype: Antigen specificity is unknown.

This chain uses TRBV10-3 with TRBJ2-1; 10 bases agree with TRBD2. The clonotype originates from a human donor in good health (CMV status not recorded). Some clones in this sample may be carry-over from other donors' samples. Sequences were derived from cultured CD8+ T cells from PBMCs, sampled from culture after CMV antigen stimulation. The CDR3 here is CAISASGGPNEQFF. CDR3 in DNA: TGTGCCATCAGTGCTAGCGGGGGCCCCAATGAGCAGTTCTTC.